The 7 T cell receptor beta chains listed next were all sequenced from one sample in a study of CD8 T cells in ankylosing spondylitis. These receptors lack a known antigen. Points from the study as a whole: Blood from ankylosing spondylitis patients appeared to carry a characteristic eight-variant TCR beta motif.

TCRdb independently ran MiXCR on the 5' RACE reads; one entry per CDR3 protein. Here the sample spans about 510,000 distinct CDR3 sequences, approximately 5% being singletons. Sequences were obtained from blood, either unsorted or a sorted T cell fraction (not recorded which). The receptors shown here come from a male donor with ankylosing spondylitis.

This clonotype was counted ten times or more. The rearrangement uses TRBV5-1 and TRBJ2-3, with 7 positions matching TRBD1. This CDR3 contains 16 residues. V trimming: 3 bases; J trimming: 2 bases; junction bases outside the gene matches: 9. The germline gives CDR1 SGHRS, CDR2 YFSETQ. The CDR3 DNA sequence: TGCGCCAGCAGCTCAACAGGGGCCGGGGTCACAGATACGCAGTATTTT. Its protein is CASSSTGAGVTDTQYF.

This clonotype was seen only a few times. J is TRBJ2-2 and V is TRBV14; TRBD1 matches at 7 bases. This CDR3 is 17 amino acids long. The ends lost 4 bases at V and 6 bases at J; junction bases unmatched: 14. The V gene's germline CDR1 is SGHDN and CDR2 FVKESK. The CDR3 loop reads CASSPIYRGAESGELFF. The CDR3 DNA sequence: TGTGCCAGCAGCCCGATATACAGGGGAGCGGAGTCCGGGGAGCTGTTTTTT. The full variable domain, rest sourced from reference TRBV14 and TRBJ2-2, is EAGVTQFPSHSVIEKGQTVTLRCDPISGHDNLYWYRRVMGKEIKFLLHFVKESKQDESGMPNNRFLAERTGGTYSTLKVQPAELEDSGVYFCASSPIYRGAESGELFFGEGSRLTVL.

There are many counts of this clonotype. The chain employs TRBV5-1 and TRBJ2-1; 7 positions agree with TRBD2. Unmatched junction bases numbered 19, after V lost 0 bases and J lost 7 bases. This CDR3 has 19 amino acids. In germline, CDR1 is SGHRS, CDR2 YFSETQ. Written as DNA, the CDR3 is TGCGCCAGCAGCTTGGCCCGGGACTACGAAGACCTCCGTAGGAATGAGCAGTTCTTC. Translated, it gives CASSLARDYEDLRRNEQFF.

This clonotype was recorded many times. The genes are TRBV28 and TRBJ2-7, with 7 bases matching TRBD2. CDR3 size: 15 residues. The germline CDR1 and CDR2 sequences are MDHEN and SYDVKM. With 4 bases clipped from V and 3 bases from J, the junction kept 9 bases outside the gene matches. The CDR3 here is CASSSPGLVIYEQYF. The CDR3 region has the DNA TGTGCCAGCAGTTCCCCCGGACTAGTGATCTACGAGCAGTACTTC.

This clonotype turned up a few times. The J gene is TRBJ2-5, the V gene TRBV4-3; D is possibly TRBD1 (6 bases). Germline V lookup: CDR1 LGHNA, CDR2 YSLEER. The ends were cut back, 2 bases at V and 5 bases at J, with 18 bases in the middle. CDR3 length equals 16 residues. CDR3 bases: TGCGCCAGCAGCCAACATAGGACTGGCACAGGGGAGACCCAGTACTTC. Translated, it gives CASSQHRTGTGETQYF.

This clonotype appeared many times. The V and J genes are TRBV10-3 and TRBJ2-2; D is undetermined. CDR1 and CDR2 from the germline V gene are ENHRY and SYGVKD. CDR3 size: 14 residues. Deletions cut 10 bases from V and 4 bases from J, with 16 bases between. The CDR3 reads CATEDGIGTGELFF. CDR3 nucleotides: TGTGCCACCGAAGACGGCATTGGCACCGGGGAGCTGTTTTTT.

This chain links TRBV29-1 with TRBJ2-1; 11 bases fit TRBD2. CDR3 length equals 14 residues. V lost 4 bases to trimming and J lost 7 bases; unmatched junction nucleotides: 6. Germline V gene data show CDR1 as SQVTM and CDR2 as ANQGSEA. The CDR3 nucleotides are TGCAGCGTTGTTAGCGGGAGGGCCCGGAATGAGCAGTTCTTC. This gives the protein CSVVSGRARNEQFF.